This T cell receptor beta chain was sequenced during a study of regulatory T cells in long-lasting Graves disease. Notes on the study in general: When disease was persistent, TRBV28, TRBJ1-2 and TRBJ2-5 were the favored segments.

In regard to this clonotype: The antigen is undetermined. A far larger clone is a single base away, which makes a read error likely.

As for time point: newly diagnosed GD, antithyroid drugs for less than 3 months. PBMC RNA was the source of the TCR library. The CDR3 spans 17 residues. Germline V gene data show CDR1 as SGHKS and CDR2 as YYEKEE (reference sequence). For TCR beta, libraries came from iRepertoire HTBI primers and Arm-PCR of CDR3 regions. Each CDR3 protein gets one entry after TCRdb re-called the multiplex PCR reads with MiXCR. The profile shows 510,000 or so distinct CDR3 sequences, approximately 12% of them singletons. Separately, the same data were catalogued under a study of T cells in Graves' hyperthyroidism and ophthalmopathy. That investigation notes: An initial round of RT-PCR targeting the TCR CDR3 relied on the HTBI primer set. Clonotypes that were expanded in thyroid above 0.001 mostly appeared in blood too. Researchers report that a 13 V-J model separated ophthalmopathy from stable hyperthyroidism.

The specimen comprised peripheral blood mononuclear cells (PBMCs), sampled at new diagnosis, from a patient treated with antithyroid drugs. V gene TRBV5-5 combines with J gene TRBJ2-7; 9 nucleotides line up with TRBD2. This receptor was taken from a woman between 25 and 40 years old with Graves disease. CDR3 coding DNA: TGCGCCAGCAACCCTCTACCCCCGACTAGCGGCACCCACGAGCAGTACTTC. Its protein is CASNPLPPTSGTHEQYF.